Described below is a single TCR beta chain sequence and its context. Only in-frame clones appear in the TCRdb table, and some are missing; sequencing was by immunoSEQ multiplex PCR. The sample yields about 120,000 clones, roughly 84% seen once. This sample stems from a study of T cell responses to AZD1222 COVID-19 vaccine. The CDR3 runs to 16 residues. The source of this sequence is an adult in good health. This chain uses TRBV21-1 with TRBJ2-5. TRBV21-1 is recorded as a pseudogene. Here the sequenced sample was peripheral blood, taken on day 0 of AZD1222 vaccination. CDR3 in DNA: TGTGCCAGCAGCAAAGCATCACACCTCCCCGGTGAGACCCAGTACTTC. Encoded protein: CASSKASHLPGETQYF.